This TCR beta chain was found in a study of T-cell memory formation after mild COVID-19. Study-wide findings and caveats: In pre-infection memory, a portion of responding clones appeared, which suggested that cross-reactive memory joined.

In regard to this clonotype: As yet, its antigen is unknown.

TCRdb reprocessed the 5' RACE reads via MiXCR and lists one record per CDR3 protein. The top ten clones hold around 8.8% of a sample with a few hundred thousand distinct CDR3 sequences, less than 25% of them seen once. The origin of this receptor is an adult woman who had mild COVID-19 (a few samples of this study predate the infection). Cell type and time point are not known. Sequences were obtained from PBMCs or a T cell subset sorted from them (not recorded which).

CDR3 in DNA: TGTGCCAGCAGTTTAGTTAGGGCTGGCGAGCAGTACTTC. This translates into CASSLVRAGEQYF. The genes are TRBV12-3 or TRBV12-4 and TRBJ2-7, with no clear D. V lost 1 base, J lost 6 bases, and 10 bases lay in between. The CDR3 contains 13 residues.